Presented here are 8 T cell receptor beta chains from one specimen sequenced in a study of blood T cell repertoires in COVID-19 (dated by TCRdb to the early 2020s). Libraries were constructed by the immunoSEQ multiplex PCR assay. In TCRdb, the immuneACCESS table is reduced to in-frame sequences with V and J assigned. These tables do not hold every clone; where another copy was compared, an unresolved V gene accounts for under half, and the others remain unexplained. The sample records approximately 150,000 clones, over 80% of which are singletons. The ten biggest clones cover roughly 37% of the sample. Sequenced input: peripheral blood. The receptors originated from a man aged 45-65 years who had recovered from COVID-19.

The chain uses TRBV5-4 and TRBJ2-3, with 12 bases matching TRBD2. The germline V gene encodes CDR1 SGHNT and CDR2 YYREEE (reference sequence). The J segment lost 4 bases and the V segment lost 3 bases, leaving 6 bases of the junction unmatched. This CDR3 has 16 amino acids. CDR3 DNA sequence: TGTGCCAGCAGCTACAAGACTAGCGGGGGCGCAGATACGCAGTATTTT. This codes for CASSYKTSGGADTQYF.

This clone showed up just a few times. This chain links TRBV5-5 with TRBJ1-6; perhaps TRBD1 as D (5 bases). Germline CDR1 SGHKS, CDR2 YYEKEE (reference sequence). V lost 3 bases and J 4 bases, leaving 23 bases between the germline ends. The CDR3 has 19 residues. The CDR3 nucleotides read TGTGCCAGCAGCTCCATTAGAGAGGAGGGGACCTCTTATAATTCACCCCTCCACTTT. Protein sequence: CASSSIREEGTSYNSPLHF.

The CDR3: CASSLQGSGELFF. The CDR3 nucleotides are TGCGCCAGCAGCCTACAGGGCTCCGGGGAGCTGTTTTTT. The rearrangement joins TRBV5-1 to TRBJ2-2; D may be TRBD1 (6 bases). V shed 4 bases and J shed 6 bases, with 10 bases lying between them. Germline V gene lookup returns CDR1 SGHRS and CDR2 YFSETQ. The length of the CDR3 is 13 residues.

This chain connects TRBV3-1 (or the pseudogene TRBV3-2) to TRBJ1-3; weak D call: TRBD1 (6 bases). V dropped 5 bases and J dropped 2 bases, with 16 bases sitting between them. CDR1 is LGHDT and CDR2 is YNNKEL in the germline V gene (reference sequence). CDR3 length: 16 residues. CDR3 bases: TGTGCCAGCAGCAACAGGGAGAGGAGCACTGGAAACACCATATATTTT. This sequence encodes CASSNRERSTGNTIYF.

V and J are TRBV19 and TRBJ1-1; TRBD1 agrees at 7 bases. The ends lost 4 bases at V and 2 bases at J; junction bases unmatched: 10. Germline V gives CDR1 LNHDA, CDR2 SQIVND (reference sequence). This CDR3 contains 16 residues. This CDR3 is CASSTPGGQRNTEAFF. In DNA form, the CDR3 reads TGTGCCAGTAGTACACCCGGGGGACAGAGAAACACTGAAGCTTTCTTT.

This chain joins TRBV19 and TRBJ1-1; no definite D call. V dropped 6 bases and J dropped 0 bases, with 11 bases sitting between them. This CDR3 has 14 residues. From germline, CDR1 is LNHDA and CDR2 SQIVND (reference sequence). As DNA, the CDR3 is TGTGCCAGTAGCCCACAGTCACTGAACACTGAAGCTTTCTTT. Amino acids: CASSPQSLNTEAFF.

V usage is TRBV19 and J usage is TRBJ1-4; D not resolved. The V gene lost 9 bases and the J gene lost 3 bases, with 11 bases spanning the gap. Germline-derived CDR1 and CDR2 are LNHDA and SQIVND (reference sequence). The CDR3 has 13 amino acids. This chain's CDR3 is CASSPGSNEKLFF. In DNA form, the CDR3 reads TGTGCCAGCTCCCCGGGGTCTAATGAAAAACTGTTTTTT.

The chain is built from TRBV18 and TRBJ1-2, with a weak D call TRBD1 (6 bases). In germline, CDR1 is KGHSH, CDR2 LQKENI. This CDR3 contains 14 residues. Trimming took off 9 bases at V and 2 bases at J, with 16 bases between the two ends. The CDR3 loop reads CASKGQRENYGYTF. The CDR3 DNA follows: TGTGCCAGTAAAGGACAGCGAGAAAACTATGGCTACACCTTC.